The 24 T cell receptor beta chains given below trace back to one sample, sequenced in a study of CD8 T cells in Susac syndrome (dated by TCRdb to about 2019). Receptor libraries were prepared by the immunoSEQ multiplex PCR assay. RNA was extracted using the RNeasy kit, and about 0.45 to 1 microgram was reverse transcribed with random hexamers. TCRdb trimmed the raw reads at Q25, called clones with MiXCR and kept productive beta chains. Rows with one shared CDR3 protein collapse into an entry with the most common genes and DNA. A total of around 130,000 distinct CDR3 sequences appear in this sample, roughly 95% of them only once. Around 0.11% of the sample is taken by the ten largest. The source material was CD4+ T cells from PBMCs. These receptors were collected from a human donor with multiple sclerosis.

The CDR3 DNA sequence: TGCAGCGTTGACTCAAACACTAACTCCTACGAGCAGTACTTC. Translation gives CSVDSNTNSYEQYF. The chain couples TRBV29-1 to TRBJ2-7; D gene ambiguous. Per germline, CDR1 SQVTM and CDR2 ANQGSEA. CDR3 length: 14 amino acids. V lost 3 bases and J lost 0, with 12 bases in between.

The rearrangement links TRBV7-6 to TRBJ2-6; no firm D call. This CDR3 has 16 amino acids. V gave up 6 bases and J gave up 0 bases, with 12 bases separating them. CDR1 is SGHVS and CDR2 is FNYEAQ in the germline V gene. This chain's CDR3 is CASSDRPASGANVLTF. CDR3 nucleotides: TGTGCCAGCAGTGATAGACCGGCCTCTGGGGCCAACGTCCTGACTTTC. The full variable domain, in which reference TRBV7-6 and TRBJ2-6 provide the parts outside the CDR3, is GAGVSQSPRYKVTKRGQDVALRCDPISGHVSLYWYRQALGQGPEFLTYFNYEAQQDKSGLPNDRFSAERPEGSISTLTIQRTEQRDSAMYRCASSDRPASGANVLTFGAGSRLTVL.

The V gene is TRBV29-1, the J gene TRBJ2-7; D may be TRBD2 (6 bases). Deletions cut 6 bases from V and 2 bases from J, with 11 bases between. The CDR3 sequence is 12 residues long. Per germline, CDR1 SQVTM and CDR2 ANQGSEA. CDR3 coding DNA: TGCAGCGTGGCGGGGTCCACCTACGAGCAGTACTTC. Amino acid sequence: CSVAGSTYEQYF.

This clonotype has just one count. The V and J genes are TRBV28 and TRBJ2-1; the D is unclear. Trimming shortened V by 2 bases and J by 9 bases, and 5 bases separated the two germline ends. Germline lookup yields CDR1 MDHEN and CDR2 SYDVKM. The length of the CDR3 is 11 residues. This CDR3 is CASSLPTEQFF. The CDR3 DNA reads TGTGCCAGCAGTTTACCGACTGAGCAGTTCTTC.

The chain has TRBV28 and TRBJ2-1, with a possible D match to TRBD2 (5 bases). Germline assignment: CDR1 MDHEN and CDR2 SYDVKM. V shed 5 bases and J shed 9 bases, with 11 bases lying between them. CDR3 length: 12 amino acids. The CDR3 sequence is CASSKGAVEQFF. The CDR3 nucleotides read TGTGCCAGCAGTAAGGGAGCGGTTGAGCAGTTCTTC.

The V gene is TRBV4-1, the J gene TRBJ2-2; no firm D call. Germline-derived CDR1 and CDR2 are MGHRA and YSYEKL. This CDR3 comprises 14 residues. V was shortened by 5 bases and J by 0 bases, with 7 bases between the two germline ends. CDR3 loop: CASSFQANTGELFF. CDR3 coding DNA: TGCGCCAGCAGCTTCCAGGCGAACACCGGGGAGCTGTTTTTT.

The rearrangement joins TRBV2 to TRBJ2-2; possibly TRBD2 for D (5 bases). CDR1 is SNHLY, CDR2 FYNNEI, per germline. The CDR3 is made up of 15 amino acids. V was cut by 5 bases and J by 0 bases, with 10 bases left in between. CDR3 DNA sequence: TGTGCCAGCAGTCCGCGAGGGTCGAACACCGGGGAGCTGTTTTTT. Amino acids: CASSPRGSNTGELFF.

The rearrangement joins TRBV29-1 to TRBJ1-2, with D maybe TRBD1 (5 bases). V was shortened by 4 bases and J by 2 bases, with 14 bases between the two germline ends. CDR1 SQVTM and CDR2 ANQGSEA come from the germline V gene. The CDR3 contains 14 residues. The CDR3 DNA follows: TGCAGCGTTGGCGGAGGGGAACGGAACTATGGCTACACCTTC. Its translation is CSVGGGERNYGYTF.

The CDR3 sequence is CASSRRSGIREKLFF. The CDR3 DNA is TGTGCCAGCAGCCGGAGGTCGGGGATCAGGGAAAAACTGTTTTTT. V and J are TRBV14 and TRBJ1-4, with no clear D. Looked up from germline, CDR1 is SGHDN and CDR2 is FVKESK. V was cut by 4 bases and J by 8 bases, with 17 bases left in between. The CDR3 covers 15 residues.

The chain has TRBV29-1 and TRBJ2-3; TRBD2 agrees at 8 bases. There are 14 residues in the CDR3. The germline V gene encodes CDR1 SQVTM and CDR2 ANQGSEA. Trimming removed 7 bases from V and 2 bases from J; junction bases left unmatched: 8. The CDR3 region is CSGRAGANTDTQYF. The CDR3 DNA reads TGCAGCGGGCGAGCGGGGGCAAACACAGATACGCAGTATTTT.

This clonotype was recorded once. V gene TRBV29-1 combines with J gene TRBJ1-2; 8 positions agree with TRBD1. Germline V lookup: CDR1 SQVTM, CDR2 ANQGSEA. J gave up 2 bases and V 8 bases, and 10 bases lay outside the gene matches. This CDR3 spans 14 amino acids. CDR3 loop: CSIWSGGRNYGYTF. The CDR3 region has the DNA TGCAGCATCTGGTCAGGGGGCCGGAACTATGGCTACACCTTC.

The chain links TRBV27 to TRBJ2-7; tentative D call: TRBD2 (5 bases). CDR3 length equals 14 residues. V lost 5 bases to trimming and J lost 4 bases, with 15 bases between them. Germline lookup yields CDR1 MNHEY and CDR2 SMNVEV (reference sequence). The CDR3 region has the DNA TGTGCCAGCAGTCCGGACTGGACCACGTACGAGCAGTACTTC. Amino acid sequence: CASSPDWTTYEQYF.

A few counts support this clonotype. The chain uses TRBV19 and TRBJ2-3; the D is unclear. The V gene lost 6 bases and the J gene lost 0 bases, with 4 bases spanning the gap. This CDR3 region has 12 residues. From germline, CDR1 is LNHDA and CDR2 SQIVND (reference sequence). This CDR3 reads CASSGSTDTQYF. CDR3 bases: TGTGCCAGTAGCGGGAGCACAGATACGCAGTATTTT.

V is TRBV20-1 and J is TRBJ1-1, with a possible D match to TRBD1 (5 bases). Trimming shortened V by 2 bases and J by 3 bases, and 13 bases separated the two germline ends. This CDR3 spans 14 amino acids. CDR1 is DFQATT, CDR2 SNEGSKA, per germline (reference sequence). The CDR3 spells CSARMGGRDTEAFF. In DNA, the CDR3 is TGCAGTGCTAGAATGGGGGGGAGGGACACTGAAGCTTTCTTT.

The chain is built from TRBV29-1 and TRBJ2-3, with 7 bases fitting TRBD2. The germline V gene has CDR1 SQVTM and CDR2 ANQGSEA. CDR3 length: 13 amino acids. After removal of 7 bases from V and 1 base from J, the junction contained 5 bases not matched to a gene. This CDR3 reads CSAGSGGTDTQYF. The CDR3, as DNA: TGCAGCGCAGGGAGCGGGGGCACAGATACGCAGTATTTT.

This chain uses TRBV4-1 with TRBJ1-1, with no clear D. The CDR3 totals 14 residues. Germline lookup yields CDR1 MGHRA and CDR2 YSYEKL. V lost 7 bases and J lost 11, with 23 bases in between. The CDR3 DNA follows: TGCGCCAGCACCAAAACCGAACGGGCCACGACGGCTTTCTTT. Its translation is CASTKTERATTAFF.

V usage is TRBV10-3 and J usage is TRBJ2-1; TRBD2 agrees at 13 bases. The CDR3 consists of 16 residues. CDR1 is ENHRY and CDR2 is SYGVKD in the germline V gene. V lost 6 bases, J lost 4 bases, and 6 bases stayed unmatched. CDR3 sequence reads: CAIRGTSGAGYNEQFF. CDR3 in DNA: TGTGCCATCAGGGGGACTAGCGGGGCGGGTTACAATGAGCAGTTCTTC.

This clonotype was counted between two and nine times. V and J are TRBV7-2 and TRBJ2-1, with TRBD2 matching 14 bases. This CDR3 region has 14 residues. Trimming cost V 6 bases and J 13 bases; bases outside gene matches: 8. Germline-derived CDR1 and CDR2 are SGHTA and FQGNSA. In nucleotides, the CDR3 is TGTGCCAGCAGACCGGGGACTAGCGGGAGATATCAGTTCTTC. The encoded protein is CASRPGTSGRYQFF.

V usage is TRBV5-4 and J usage is TRBJ2-7, with D unresolved. V lost 4 bases and J 1 base, leaving 15 bases between the germline ends. The CDR3 is made up of 15 amino acids. The germline gives CDR1 SGHNT, CDR2 YYREEE (reference sequence). The CDR3 region has the DNA TGTGCCAGCAGCCCAACGGTCTCGAGGTCCTACGAGCAGTACTTC. Residues: CASSPTVSRSYEQYF.

The chain employs TRBV7-3 and TRBJ2-7, with unresolved D. The CDR3 runs 13 residues. Germline assignment: CDR1 SGHTA and CDR2 FQGTGA. V lost 5 bases to trimming and J lost 1 base, with 9 bases between them. CDR3 protein: CASSKGESYEQYF. The CDR3 nucleotides read TGTGCCAGCAGCAAGGGTGAATCCTACGAGCAGTACTTC. Combining the CDR3 with reference TRBV7-3 and TRBJ2-7 gives the whole variable domain GAGVSQTPSNKVTEKGKYVELRCDPISGHTALYWYRQSLGQGPEFLIYFQGTGAADDSGLPNDRFFAVRPEGSVSTLKIQRTERGDSAVYLCASSKGESYEQYFGPGTRLTVT.

A single count supports this clonotype. The chain combines TRBV12-3 or TRBV12-4 with TRBJ2-1; D uncertain. The germline V and J ends were trimmed by 6 bases and 5 bases, with 8 bases remaining between them. The CDR3 covers 12 residues. CDR3 protein: CASSTHNNEQFF. In DNA form, the CDR3 reads TGTGCCAGCAGCACTCACAACAATGAGCAGTTCTTC.

CDR3 nucleotides: TGTGCCAGCAGCGCGAGGATTGGGGCCAACGTCCTGACTTTC. It translates to CASSARIGANVLTF. V gene TRBV9 combines with J gene TRBJ2-6; the D is unclear. The CDR3 has 14 residues. In germline, CDR1 is SGDLS, CDR2 YYNGEE. V gave up 3 bases and J gave up 3 bases, with 7 bases separating them.

CDR3 loop: CASSLMLVSGNTIYF. CDR3 bases: TGTGCCAGCAGCCTGATGTTGGTCTCTGGAAACACCATATATTTT. V and J are TRBV28 and TRBJ1-3; D is unclear. The CDR3 loop spans 15 amino acids. V lost 6 bases to trimming and J lost 0 bases, with 12 bases between them. CDR1 MDHEN and CDR2 SYDVKM come from the germline V gene.

The genes are TRBV3-1 and TRBJ2-7; no reliable D call. The length of the CDR3 is 12 residues. Per germline, CDR1 LGHDT and CDR2 YNNKEL (reference sequence). V gave up 0 bases and J gave up 6 bases, with 6 bases separating them. The CDR3 DNA reads as TGTGCCAGCAGCCAAGATATCGGCGAGCAGTACTTC. It codes for CASSQDIGEQYF.